The 28 T cell receptor beta chains reported below all come from one sample, sequenced in a study of vaccination and CD4 T cells after COVID-19. The Oncomine TCR Beta short-read assay was what sequenced the DNA obtained from cultured CD4+ T cells. TCRdb called the PCR reads again in MiXCR, with one record for every CDR3 protein. The top ten clones hold approximately 12% of a sample with 10,000 to 15,000 distinct CDR3 sequences, less than 65% of them seen once. Treatment specified: roughly ten-day PBMC culture with coronavirus spike peptide pools or control peptides (ViraFEST assay). For these receptors, no antigen is known. The sample was CD4+ T cells from blood, cultured in vitro. The receptors derive from a human donor who had recovered from COVID-19.

This clonotype is labeled as hyperexpanded. The rearrangement joins TRBV7-9 to TRBJ2-7; maybe TRBD1 (5 bases). The germline V gene has CDR1 SEHNR and CDR2 FQNEAQ (reference sequence). The CDR3 consists of 14 residues. V lost 3 bases, J lost 7 bases, and 16 bases lay in between. In DNA form, the CDR3 reads TGTGCCAGCAGCTTGCAGGGTGGAATCGGGGAGCAGTACTTC. Translation gives CASSLQGGIGEQYF.

The chain joins TRBV20-1 to TRBJ2-1, with 14 bases fitting TRBD2. The CDR3 spans 14 residues. V lost 4 bases, J lost 7 bases, and 3 bases stayed unmatched. Germline values: CDR1 DFQATT, CDR2 SNEGSKA (reference sequence). In DNA, the CDR3 is TGCAGTGCTATTAGACTAGCGGGAGGGAATGAGCAGTTCTTC. This encodes CSAIRLAGGNEQFF.

The chain couples TRBV19 to TRBJ2-7, with D perhaps matching TRBD2 (5 bases). V lost 5 bases and J lost 5, with 7 bases in between. In germline, CDR1 is LNHDA, CDR2 SQIVND (reference sequence). The CDR3 covers 11 residues. The CDR3 loop reads CASSGGHEQYF. CDR3 bases: TGTGCCAGTAGTGGAGGTCACGAGCAGTACTTC.

The rearrangement links TRBV28 to TRBJ2-5, with a weak D call TRBD2 (6 bases). CDR1 is MDHEN and CDR2 is SYDVKM in the germline V gene. This CDR3 is built from 14 residues. The V end lost 2 bases, the J end lost 3 bases, and 10 bases lay between the germline ends. CDR3 bases: TGTGCCAGCAGTTTAGGGGGACTTAAAGAGACCCAGTACTTC. Its translation: CASSLGGLKETQYF.

This clonotype was seen a few times. The gene calls are TRBV27 and TRBJ1-1; weak D call: TRBD1 (6 bases). From germline, CDR1 is MNHEY and CDR2 SMNVEV (reference sequence). Trimming pared 3 bases from V and 4 bases from J, leaving 12 bases between. The CDR3 is 14 residues long. This CDR3 reads CASSFGPGVTEAFF. CDR3 DNA sequence: TGTGCCAGCAGTTTCGGTCCAGGGGTCACTGAAGCTTTCTTT.

The chain combines TRBV19 with TRBJ1-1; D may be TRBD1 (5 bases). CDR1 and CDR2 (germline): LNHDA, SQIVND (reference sequence). CDR3 length equals 14 residues. V lost 3 bases and J lost 5, with 13 bases in between. The CDR3 DNA reads TGTGCCAGTAGTATTGGGGGGGATGCTACTGAAGCTTTCTTT. Its translation: CASSIGGDATEAFF.

This clonotype is medium-sized in the sample. The chain is built from TRBV23-1 and TRBJ2-5, with 9 nucleotides matching TRBD1. TRBV23-1 is given ORF status, its function remaining uncertain. V shed 2 bases and J 5 bases; nucleotides not matched to a gene: 3. This CDR3 is built from 14 residues. This CDR3 is CASSQNRGRETQYF. The CDR3 DNA is TGCGCCAGCAGTCAAAACAGGGGGCGGGAGACCCAGTACTTC.

The V call is TRBV7-8, the J call TRBJ2-1, with 9 bases lining up with TRBD2. Losses at the gene ends were 1 base for V and 6 bases for J; bases not matched to a gene: 4. The CDR3 consists of 15 residues. The germline CDR1 and CDR2 sequences are SGHVS and FQNEAQ. CDR3 sequence: CASSLVGGRVNEQFF. The CDR3 bases are TGTGCCAGCAGCTTAGTGGGCGGGAGGGTCAATGAGCAGTTCTTC.

This chain uses TRBV5-1 with TRBJ2-7; TRBD1 aligns across 8 bases. From germline, CDR1 is SGHRS and CDR2 YFSETQ. The CDR3 runs 15 residues. Germline trimming cut 2 bases from V and 7 bases from J; bases unmatched to any gene: 11. CDR3 bases: TGCGCCAGCAGCTTTAGCGCGACAAACAGGGGGGAGCAGTACTTC. It encodes CASSFSATNRGEQYF.

The gene calls are TRBV18 and TRBJ2-3; perhaps TRBD1 as D (5 bases). Trimming removed 1 base from V and 0 bases from J, with 8 bases in between. CDR3 size: 15 residues. The V gene's germline CDR1 is KGHSH and CDR2 LQKENI. As DNA, the CDR3 is TGTGCCAGCTCACCACAAAGGGGAAGCACAGATACGCAGTATTTT. This gives the protein CASSPQRGSTDTQYF.

Only a few counts were recorded for this clonotype. The chain couples TRBV7-3 to TRBJ2-3; D unclear. The CDR3 totals 16 residues. CDR1 and CDR2 from the germline V gene are SGHTA and FQGTGA. Trimming took 6 bases from V and 0 from J, leaving 16 bases between them. For the CDR3, the DNA is TGTGCCAGCAGTTTAGGACGGCTTTCGAGCACAGATACGCAGTATTTT. It is translated as CASSLGRLSSTDTQYF.

The chain is built from TRBV6-1 and TRBJ2-5; D may be TRBD1 (5 bases). V lost 6 bases and J 5 bases, leaving 22 bases between the germline ends. Germline V gene sequence: CDR1 MNHNS, CDR2 SASEGT. The CDR3 consists of 16 residues. The CDR3, as DNA: TGTGCCAGCAGCAGAGACCCGTGGACATTACAGGAGACCCAGTACTTC. Translating it yields CASSRDPWTLQETQYF.

The V gene is TRBV12-3 or TRBV12-4, the J gene TRBJ2-7; D gene uncertain. The CDR3 sequence is 14 residues long. The ends were cut back, 1 base at V and 3 bases at J, with 10 bases in the middle. Here the CDR3 DNA reads TGTGCCAGCAGTTTAGGCTACGCCTACTACGAGCAGTACTTC. Amino acids: CASSLGYAYYEQYF.

The chain recombines TRBV20-1 with TRBJ2-5; TRBD2 matches at 9 bases. V lost 4 bases and J lost 5; bases outside the gene matches: 11. CDR3 size: 15 residues. CDR1 and CDR2 (germline): DFQATT, SNEGSKA (reference sequence). The CDR3 nucleotides are TGCAGTGCTAACATAGCGGGAGAGCTTTCGGAGACCCAGTACTTC. This translates into CSANIAGELSETQYF.

V and J are TRBV15 and TRBJ1-5, with D possibly being TRBD1 (5 bases). Germline CDR1 and CDR2: LNHNV and YYDKDF (reference sequence). The CDR3 has 15 residues. V was clipped by 5 bases and J by 4 bases, with 15 bases between them. The CDR3 DNA follows: TGTGCCACCAGCGAGAAGAGGGACCGAAATCAGCCCCAGCATTTT. This sequence encodes CATSEKRDRNQPQHF.

As to this clonotype: A read error is likely, as this CDR3 ends without the conserved phenylalanine or tryptophan. The chain carries TRBV20-1 and TRBJ1-1, with 8 positions matching TRBD1. Germline CDR1 reads DFQATT; CDR2 reads SNEGSKA (reference sequence). CDR3 size: 14 residues. With 2 bases clipped from V and 6 bases from J, the junction kept 8 bases outside the gene matches. The CDR3 coding sequence is TGCAGTGCTAGAATACCGGACAGGGCCTCTGAAGCTTTCCTT. Translation gives CSARIPDRASEAFL.

This clonotype was seen a single time. The CDR3 DNA sequence: TGTGCCAGCAGTTTGGCGGGGAAGACCCAGTACTTC. Residues: CASSLAGKTQYF. The V and J genes are TRBV28 and TRBJ2-5, with D possibly matching TRBD2 (6 bases). Germline V gene sequence: CDR1 MDHEN, CDR2 SYDVKM. Trimming stripped 3 bases from V and 6 bases from J, with 8 bases between. There are 12 residues in the CDR3.

The CDR3 bases are TGTGCCAGCAGCCGCCCCCCCGGCCGAGGGCAGTTCTTC. Amino acid sequence: CASSRPPGRGQFF. The chain recombines TRBV11-1 with TRBJ2-1; D unclear. V lost 5 bases to trimming and J lost 12 bases, with 17 bases between them. Germline V gene sequence: CDR1 SGHAT, CDR2 FQDESV (reference sequence). The CDR3 contains 13 residues.

This clonotype occurred a few times. CDR3 nucleotide sequence: TGCAGTGCACCGCGACAGGGGCCAGATACGCAGTATTTT. This encodes CSAPRQGPDTQYF. The chain combines TRBV20-1 with TRBJ2-3; TRBD1 aligns across 8 bases. V lost 6 bases and J lost 4; bases outside the gene matches: 6. Germline V gives CDR1 DFQATT, CDR2 SNEGSKA (reference sequence). The CDR3 spans 13 residues.

This clonotype was seen a few times. This chain joins TRBV30 and TRBJ1-1; 10 bases fit TRBD1. The CDR3 is made up of 14 amino acids. Unmatched junction bases numbered 2, after V lost 3 bases and J lost 1 base. The germline gives CDR1 GTSNPN, CDR2 SVGIG (reference sequence). The CDR3 protein is CAWSGDRGNTEAFF. In DNA form, the CDR3 reads TGTGCCTGGAGCGGGGACAGGGGGAACACTGAAGCTTTCTTT.

This clonotype has more than one count but fewer than ten. CDR3 sequence reads: CASSPSGTTNTEAFF. CDR3 coding DNA: TGTGCCAGCAGCCCAAGTGGGACGACGAACACTGAAGCTTTCTTT. The chain joins TRBV7-8 to TRBJ1-1; possible D gene TRBD1, 5 bases. Germline loops: CDR1 SGHVS, CDR2 FQNEAQ. The ends were cut back, 5 bases at V and 1 base at J, with 14 bases in the middle. The CDR3 is 15 amino acids. Combining the CDR3 with reference TRBV7-8 and TRBJ1-1 gives the whole variable domain GAGVSQSPRYKVAKRGQDVALRCDPISGHVSLFWYQQALGQGPEFLTYFQNEAQLDKSGLPSDRFFAERPEGSVSTLKIQRTQQEDSAVYLCASSPSGTTNTEAFFGQGTRLTVV.

This clonotype has a handful of counts. This chain joins TRBV7-2 and TRBJ2-7; the D is unclear. Germline lookup yields CDR1 SGHTA and CDR2 FQGNSA. Trimming left V 4 bases short and J 4 bases short, with 5 bases between. The CDR3 is 11 amino acids. CDR3 sequence: CASSSQYEQYF. The CDR3 region has the DNA TGTGCCAGCAGCTCCCAGTACGAGCAGTACTTC.

The chain joins TRBV10-3 to TRBJ2-2; possible D gene TRBD1, 5 bases. The CDR3 spans 16 residues. The V and J ends lost 6 bases and 0 bases respectively, with 14 bases between them. In germline, CDR1 is ENHRY, CDR2 SYGVKD. CDR3 sequence (DNA): TGTGCCATCAGGACAGCCTCTCCCGCGAACACCGGGGAGCTGTTTTTT. Its translation is CAIRTASPANTGELFF.

V usage is TRBV6-1 and J usage is TRBJ1-1, with no clear D. This CDR3 is built from 13 residues. The V gene lost 6 bases and the J gene lost 1 base, with 9 bases spanning the gap. In germline, CDR1 is MNHNS, CDR2 SASEGT. CDR3 bases: TGTGCCAGCAGGGTAAATGGGAACACTGAAGCTTTCTTT. Its protein is CASRVNGNTEAFF.

The CDR3 here is CASRSGQGGFNQPQHF. CDR3 DNA sequence: TGTGCCAGCAGATCTGGACAGGGTGGCTTCAATCAGCCCCAGCATTTT. This chain uses TRBV2 with TRBJ1-5; 8 bases match TRBD1. Looked up from germline, CDR1 is SNHLY and CDR2 is FYNNEI. The CDR3 is 16 amino acids. The V segment lost 6 bases and the J segment 3 bases; nucleotides outside the gene matches: 10. The variable domain in full, with the rest retrieved from reference TRBV2 and TRBJ1-5, is EPEVTQTPSHQVTQMGQEVILRCVPISNHLYFYWYRQILGQKVEFLVSFYNNEISEKSEIFDDQFSVERPDGSNFTLKIRSTKLEDSAMYFCASRSGQGGFNQPQHFGDGTRLSIL.

This clonotype was counted only a few times. V usage is TRBV11-2 and J usage is TRBJ2-5; 8 positions match TRBD2. Germline CDR1 and CDR2: SGHAT and FQNNGV. This CDR3 has 14 residues. The V segment lost 5 bases and the J segment 4 bases; nucleotides outside the gene matches: 6. The CDR3 DNA is TGTGCCAGCAGCCCCCCGCTAGCGGGAGAGACCCAGTACTTC. Protein: CASSPPLAGETQYF.

This clonotype occurred a few times. The rearrangement joins TRBV27 to TRBJ1-5; no definite D call. Germline V gene lookup returns CDR1 MNHEY and CDR2 SMNVEV (reference sequence). The CDR3 runs to 12 residues. Trimming took 3 bases from V and 4 from J, leaving 4 bases between them. CDR3 DNA sequence: TGTGCCAGCAGTTTTTTGAATCAGCCCCAGCATTTT. It yields the protein CASSFLNQPQHF.

The chain links TRBV6-1 to TRBJ2-5, with D perhaps given as TRBD1 or TRBD2 (5 bases each). The V end lost 5 bases, the J end lost 2 bases, and 12 bases lay between the germline ends. CDR3 length: 14 amino acids. Germline V gene lookup returns CDR1 MNHNS and CDR2 SASEGT. The CDR3: CASSLRDAQETQYF. The CDR3 DNA follows: TGTGCCAGCAGTCTCCGGGACGCACAAGAGACCCAGTACTTC.